The clone carrying this T cell receptor beta chain was detected once. This record comes from a study of blood T cell repertoires in COVID-19. Turning to the study itself: PBMCs, B-cell-depleted T cells, or T cells provided the cDNA or gDNA that made up the material.

Sequencing was performed with immunoSEQ multiplex PCR; in TCRdb, only in-frame clones are kept and a portion is missing. The sample contains about 160,000 clones, approximately 86% of which appear only once. In assigning cohorts, the study relied on participant-reported clinical history. The V end lost 1 base, the J end lost 3 bases, and 13 bases lay between the germline ends. The CDR3 length is 15 residues. CDR1 SGHNT and CDR2 YENEEA come from the germline V gene. The receptor was isolated from a man aged 55 to 69 who had recovered from COVID-19. Sequencing used PBMCs or T cells enriched from blood (not recorded which). The chain links TRBV11-3 to TRBJ2-7; maybe TRBD2 (6 bases). This CDR3 reads CASSLAGDGGYEQYF. The CDR3 bases are TGTGCCAGCAGCTTAGCGGGGGACGGAGGCTACGAGCAGTACTTC.